The present entry profiles one TCR beta chain with its context. Its antigen has not been determined. A read error may be the cause here, since a much bigger clone is one base away. The collaborating institutions used their own protocols to collect whole blood in K2EDTA tubes. For TCRbeta analysis, collaborators shipped samples as frozen whole blood, isolated PBMCs, or DNA extracted from either of those sample types. The data stem from a study of blood T cell repertoires in COVID-19 (dated by TCRdb to the early 2020s). Background for the entire study: Samples covering the acute and convalescent phases of COVID-19 were provided by collaborators in the United States, Italy and Spain. The material from the prospective study consisted of cDNA or gDNA derived from T cells, B-cell-depleted T cells, or PBMCs. Deeply sampled blood TCRbeta repertoires from subjects exposed to, actively infected with, or recovered from COVID-19 were included in the dataset. A freely available public database, intended as a resource for researchers studying the immune response to SARS-CoV-2, is where the repertoires were released. Samples came from the ongoing ImmuneRACE study (first 160 participants) plus 1,254 subjects from 6 global collaborators. Nearly every sample came with metadata listing a de-identified subject ID, COVID-19 status, age in years and sex. Where HLA class I and class II types were available, the types were taken from metadata supplied by the sample provider, not from assay-based typing.

TCRbeta CDR3 regions were amplified from genomic DNA by means of the immunoSEQ Assay, a bias-controlled multiplex PCR. Concerning the study's data processing: Nucleated cell counts per sample were estimated from amplification of reference gene primers within the assay. Sequence reads were collapsed and filtered to measure the absolute abundance of every unique TCRbeta CDR3 rearrangement. Productive Simpson clonality was computed per sample as the square root of Simpson's diversity index over productive rearrangements. The table was pulled from immuneACCESS by TCRdb, which kept in-frame rearrangements only. Such tables lose some clones; where checked, under half of the loss comes from unresolved V genes, and the rest has no known cause. Clone size and V and J calls were adopted from that table, with D and trimming inferred from the DNA. The sample has more than 110,000 clones on record, around nine tenths of them singletons. The top ten clonotypes cover 3.5% to 4.5% of the sample.

Results and caveats for the whole study, not just this receptor: How much clinical and demographic metadata was included differed by source and by participant, and the metadata was provided uncurated.

V lost 6 bases and J lost 1 base; the stretch between them is 9 bases long. Reading from cysteine to phenylalanine, the CDR3 counts 13 amino acids. This entry keeps only the CDR3 DNA: 39 bases, framed from base 1. The origin of this receptor is a woman between 40 and 55 years old with acute or convalescent COVID-19. Sequenced: peripheral blood. This sequence uses TRBV12-3 or TRBV12-4 and TRBJ1-1, with TRBD1 as a weak D call on 5 bases. Here is the DNA: TGTGCCAGCAGCTTTACAGGGAACACTGAAGCTTTCTTT. Translated, this is CASSFTGNTEAFF.